A single sample gave rise to the 28 T cell receptor beta chains below, sequenced in a study of blood T cell repertoires in COVID-19. Assay: immunoSEQ multiplex PCR; the TCRdb copy retains only in-frame clones and omits some. The sample has some 31,000 clones, approximately 91% seen once. Sequencing was performed on peripheral blood. Receptor source: a human donor in a cohort sampled during active COVID-19.

DNA for the CDR3: TGTGCTAGTGGTAAGGGAGGGCTAGTTGGCAATGAGCAGTTCTTC. Translated: CASGKGGLVGNEQFF. The V gene is TRBV12-5, the J gene TRBJ2-1, with TRBD2 matching 7 bases. The CDR3 sequence is 15 residues long. Germline V gene lookup returns CDR1 LGHNT and CDR2 FRNRAP. V was pared by 5 bases and J by 6 bases, with 10 bases of the junction left unmatched.

The V call is TRBV6-5, the J call TRBJ2-1, with a tentative D call TRBD1 (5 bases). CDR3 size: 14 residues. The V gene's germline CDR1 is MNHEY and CDR2 SVGAGI. Trimming stripped 2 bases from V and 7 bases from J, with 12 bases between. CDR3 in DNA: TGTGCCAGCAGTTACCGCCAGGGTGGGAATGAGCAGTTCTTC. Protein product: CASSYRQGGNEQFF.

V is TRBV7-8 and J is TRBJ2-7; 9 bases are shared with TRBD2. The germline V gene has CDR1 SGHVS and CDR2 FQNEAQ. This CDR3 has 14 amino acids. Trimming took 6 bases from V and 4 from J; bases not matched to a gene: 7. The CDR3 loop is CASRDGTSKYEQYF. In DNA, the CDR3 is TGTGCCAGCAGGGATGGGACTAGCAAGTACGAGCAGTACTTC.

This sequence joins TRBV12-5 and TRBJ2-2, with a tentative D call TRBD1 (5 bases). V was trimmed by 7 bases and J by 4 bases, leaving 19 bases between them. The CDR3 totals 16 residues. Germline V CDR1 and CDR2: LGHNT, FRNRAP. In DNA, the CDR3 is TGTGCTAGTGTCCTGAACAGGCCAAGGGGCACCGGGGAGCTGTTTTTT. Translated: CASVLNRPRGTGELFF.

CDR3 loop: CAWRPGTFLNSPLHF. The CDR3 DNA follows: TGTGCCTGGAGGCCAGGGACTTTCTTGAATTCACCCCTCCACTTT. The V call is TRBV30, the J call TRBJ1-6; D is possibly TRBD1 (5 bases). The germline V and J ends were trimmed by 3 bases and 7 bases, with 16 bases remaining between them. The germline V gene encodes CDR1 GTSNPN and CDR2 SVGIG (reference sequence). This CDR3 has 15 residues.

The gene calls are TRBV11-2 and TRBJ2-1; unclear D gene. The length of the CDR3 is 14 residues. Trimming removed 2 bases from V and 6 bases from J, with 11 bases in between. Germline V gene lookup returns CDR1 SGHAT and CDR2 FQNNGV. Here the CDR3 reads CASSLIVSGNEQFF. The CDR3 bases are TGTGCCAGCAGCTTAATAGTATCGGGCAATGAGCAGTTCTTC. The variable domain in full, with the rest retrieved from reference TRBV11-2 and TRBJ2-1, is EAGVAQSPRYKIIEKRQSVAFWCNPISGHATLYWYQQILGQGPKLLIQFQNNGVVDDSQLPKDRFSAERLKGVDSTLKIQPAKLEDSAVYLCASSLIVSGNEQFFGPGTRLTVL.

Notes on this clone: One end of the junction varies from germline; a read error may be responsible. This sequence joins TRBV7-7 and TRBJ2-1, with TRBD2 identical over 11 bases. Germline assignment: CDR1 SSHAT and CDR2 FNYEAQ (reference sequence). The CDR3 is 14 residues long. The CDR3: CASSALAGVDEQFF. The CDR3 coding sequence is TGTGCTAGCAGCGCACTAGCGGGAGTCGATGAGCAGTTCTTC.

This rearrangement joins TRBV7-3 to TRBJ2-1; 7 nucleotides align to TRBD2. Germline V gene lookup returns CDR1 SGHTA and CDR2 FQGTGA. The CDR3 contains 15 residues. V gave up 3 bases and J gave up 2 bases; unmatched junction bases: 4. In DNA, the CDR3 is TGTGCCAGCAGCTTTACTAGCGAAACCTACAATGAGCAGTTCTTC. Protein product: CASSFTSETYNEQFF.

In this sample, this clone turned up once. The chain joins TRBV4-1 to TRBJ1-5, with TRBD1 matching over 7 bases. With V trimmed by 6 bases and J by 2 bases, 4 bases remained unmatched. This CDR3 region has 14 residues. CDR1 is MGHRA and CDR2 is YSYEKL in the germline V gene. The CDR3 coding sequence is TGCGCCAGCAGTTTCGACAGGGGCAATCAGCCCCAGCATTTT. It is translated as CASSFDRGNQPQHF.

The CDR3 nucleotides read TGTGCCAGCAGCCTGGGACAGGTAGGCCACGAGCAGTACTTC. Its protein is CASSLGQVGHEQYF. V gene TRBV5-6 combines with J gene TRBJ2-7; TRBD1 matches at 8 bases. The CDR3 spans 14 residues. Germline-derived CDR1 and CDR2 are SGHDT and YYEEEE. V shed 4 bases, J shed 5 bases, and the junction held 8 bases outside the gene matches.

This chain joins TRBV7-2 and TRBJ2-1; 12 nucleotides line up with TRBD2. V shed 0 bases, J shed 6 bases, and the junction held 3 bases outside the gene matches. CDR1 is SGHTA and CDR2 is FQGNSA in the germline V gene. The CDR3 spans 16 residues. CDR3 nucleotide sequence: TGTGCCAGCAGCTTAGCCGCGACTAGCGGGAGCAATGAGCAGTTCTTC. Its translation: CASSLAATSGSNEQFF. The full variable domain, completed using reference TRBV7-2 and TRBJ2-1, is GAGVSQSPSNKVTEKGKDVELRCDPISGHTALYWYRQSLGQGLEFLIYFQGNSAPDKSGLPSDRFSAERTGGSVSTLTIQRTQQEDSAVYLCASSLAATSGSNEQFFGPGTRLTVL.

CDR3 residues: CASSLVTGVNNEQFF. The CDR3 DNA sequence: TGTGCCAGCAGCTTAGTTACGGGAGTCAACAATGAGCAGTTCTTC. V is TRBV7-8 and J is TRBJ2-1, with D perhaps matching TRBD2 (6 bases). The CDR3 totals 15 residues. Per the germline V gene, CDR1 is SGHVS and CDR2 is FQNEAQ. V dropped 1 base and J dropped 5 bases, with 12 bases sitting between them. The variable domain in full, with the rest retrieved from reference TRBV7-8 and TRBJ2-1, is GAGVSQSPRYKVAKRGQDVALRCDPISGHVSLFWYQQALGQGPEFLTYFQNEAQLDKSGLPSDRFFAERPEGSVSTLKIQRTQQEDSAVYLCASSLVTGVNNEQFFGPGTRLTVL.

The chain joins TRBV7-3 to TRBJ1-1; maybe TRBD1 (6 bases). From germline, CDR1 is SGHTA and CDR2 FQGTGA. Trimming cost V 3 bases and J 0 bases, with 8 bases left between them. The CDR3 is 14 amino acids. The CDR3 region is CASSFQGMNTEAFF. The CDR3 DNA is TGTGCCAGCAGCTTCCAGGGGATGAACACTGAAGCTTTCTTT.

The V gene is TRBV19, the J gene TRBJ2-7; tentatively, D is TRBD1 (6 bases). The V end lost 6 bases, the J end lost 6 bases, and 15 bases lay between the germline ends. The germline V gene encodes CDR1 LNHDA and CDR2 SQIVND (reference sequence). This CDR3 region has 13 residues. CDR3 DNA sequence: TGTGCCAGTAGAAGGACGCAGGGGATCGAGCAGTACTTC. Its translation is CASRRTQGIEQYF.

The J gene is TRBJ2-1, the V gene TRBV7-3, with 11 bases aligning to TRBD1. Trimming cost V 5 bases and J 5 bases; bases outside gene matches: 5. CDR1 and CDR2 from the germline V gene are SGHTA and FQGTGA. This CDR3 is 15 amino acids long. CDR3 residues: CASSRGTGGNNEQFF. CDR3 in DNA: TGTGCCAGCAGCCGCGGGACAGGGGGAAACAATGAGCAGTTCTTC.

The gene calls are TRBV7-6 and TRBJ2-2, with 9 bases fitting TRBD2. V lost 3 bases to trimming and J lost 6 bases; unmatched junction nucleotides: 11. The CDR3 loop spans 17 amino acids. The germline gives CDR1 SGHVS, CDR2 FNYEAQ. CDR3 loop: CASSFLTSGRDPGELFF. The CDR3 nucleotides are TGTGCCAGCAGCTTTTTGACTAGCGGACGGGACCCCGGGGAGCTGTTTTTT.

The rearrangement joins TRBV18 to TRBJ2-1, with TRBD2 as a possible D gene (6 bases). The CDR3 sequence is 14 residues long. CDR1 and CDR2 from the germline V gene are KGHSH and LQKENI. Trimming stripped 3 bases from V and 7 bases from J, with 13 bases between. This chain's CDR3 is CASSPDSLANEQFF. The CDR3 DNA reads TGTGCCAGCTCACCGGACTCCCTAGCGAATGAGCAGTTCTTC.

The chain combines TRBV27 with TRBJ2-7; 9 nucleotides line up with TRBD1. Trimming took 8 bases from V and 3 from J; bases not matched to a gene: 5. There are 13 residues in the CDR3. Germline V gene lookup returns CDR1 MNHEY and CDR2 SMNVEV (reference sequence). CDR3 protein: CASRETGGYEQYF. CDR3 DNA sequence: TGTGCCAGCCGCGAGACAGGGGGCTACGAGCAGTACTTC.

In nucleotides, the CDR3 is TGTGCCACCAGCAGACGGACTAGTACGGATACAGATACGCAGTATTTT. It is translated as CATSRRTSTDTDTQYF. J is TRBJ2-3 and V is TRBV15; 7 bases map to TRBD2. V trimming: 2 bases; J trimming: 3 bases; junction bases outside the gene matches: 8. The CDR3 has 16 residues. Germline V gene lookup returns CDR1 LNHNV and CDR2 YYDKDF (reference sequence).

This chain uses TRBV28 with TRBJ1-5; TRBD1 might be the D (5 bases). Trimming shortened V by 5 bases and J by 0 bases, and 17 bases separated the two germline ends. This CDR3 contains 17 residues. In germline, CDR1 is MDHEN, CDR2 SYDVKM. CDR3 sequence reads: CASSPTDPYYSNQPQHF. The CDR3 nucleotides read TGTGCCAGCAGTCCGACAGACCCTTATTATAGCAATCAGCCCCAGCATTTT.

This sequence joins TRBV29-1 and TRBJ1-3, with D tentatively TRBD1 (5 bases). Trimming left V 3 bases short and J 2 bases short, with 8 bases between. Germline V gives CDR1 SQVTM, CDR2 ANQGSEA. The CDR3 loop spans 13 amino acids. CDR3 bases: TGCAGCGTTGAGGGGGGAACTGGAAACACCATATATTTT. Its translation: CSVEGGTGNTIYF.

This clone came up once. The rearrangement joins TRBV9 to TRBJ1-3; D is unresolved. CDR1 and CDR2 from the germline V gene are SGDLS and YYNGEE. This CDR3 region has 17 residues. The V end was cut by 4 bases, the J end by 4 bases, with 21 bases between. CDR3 amino acids: CASSRAGIPLGGNTIYF. CDR3 coding DNA: TGTGCCAGCAGCCGTGCCGGGATCCCTTTGGGGGGAAACACCATATATTTT.

This chain uses TRBV28 with TRBJ2-3, with 8 bases fitting TRBD1. J gave up 1 base and V 2 bases, and 5 bases lay outside the gene matches. Germline CDR1 and CDR2: MDHEN and SYDVKM. This CDR3 has 16 amino acids. CDR3 residues: CASSLDQGAGTDTQYF. For the CDR3, the DNA is TGTGCCAGCAGTTTAGATCAGGGGGCTGGCACAGATACGCAGTATTTT.

This clone is medium-sized. The V and J genes are TRBV27 and TRBJ2-1; 8 nucleotides match TRBD1. The germline V gene has CDR1 MNHEY and CDR2 SMNVEV (reference sequence). The CDR3 is made up of 15 amino acids. V was pared by 5 bases and J by 8 bases, with 11 bases of the junction left unmatched. CDR3 residues: CASSRGQGATDEQFF. The CDR3 nucleotides read TGTGCCAGCAGTCGCGGACAGGGAGCCACGGATGAGCAGTTCTTC.

The rearrangement joins TRBV27 to TRBJ1-2, with 12 bases fitting TRBD1. This CDR3 comprises 17 residues. Trimming removed 5 bases from V and 5 bases from J; junction bases left unmatched: 12. Looked up from germline, CDR1 is MNHEY and CDR2 is SMNVEV (reference sequence). The CDR3 protein is CASSPGTGGARKYGYTF. The DNA for the CDR3 is TGTGCCAGCAGTCCCGGGACAGGGGGCGCAAGAAAATATGGCTACACCTTC.

The CDR3 nucleotides read TGTGCCAGCAGCGCCGGGACTAGCGGCTACAATGAGCAGTTCTTC. It translates to CASSAGTSGYNEQFF. This chain joins TRBV9 and TRBJ2-1, with 11 bases lining up with TRBD2. Trimming cost V 3 bases and J 3 bases; bases outside gene matches: 2. Germline-derived CDR1 and CDR2 are SGDLS and YYNGEE. The CDR3 totals 15 residues.

The genes are TRBV2 and TRBJ2-1; 15 bases align to TRBD2. This CDR3 spans 18 amino acids. J lost 0 bases, V lost 10 bases, and 10 bases had no gene match. Germline V lookup: CDR1 SNHLY, CDR2 FYNNEI. The CDR3 spells CATTGTSGGRASYNEQFF. Here the CDR3 DNA reads TGTGCCACTACCGGGACTAGCGGGGGGAGGGCCTCCTACAATGAGCAGTTCTTC.

V usage is TRBV5-1 and J usage is TRBJ1-4, with 7 positions matching TRBD1. Germline lookup yields CDR1 SGHRS and CDR2 YFSETQ. The V and J ends lost 4 bases and 0 bases, in that order; junction bases with no gene match: 3. The CDR3 has 15 residues. The DNA for the CDR3 is TGCGCCAGCAGCCTTACAGGGGCAACTAATGAAAAACTGTTTTTT. The encoded protein is CASSLTGATNEKLFF.